The next 14 T cell receptor beta chains were all read from a single sample in a study of a mutant IDH1 vaccine in newly diagnosed glioma. Assay used: immunoSEQ multiplex PCR; TCRdb lists only in-frame clones, some missing. The sample lists 35,000 to 55,000 clones, 81% occurring once. Which antigens these TCRs recognize remains unknown. Time point given: week 35, safety follow-up. Doses of 300 ug of mutant IDH1 20-mer peptide were given with topical imiquimod. The sequencing used PBMCs, collected from a glioma patient whose treatment included an IDH1 peptide vaccine. The receptor set was obtained from a woman aged 40 to 55 with glioma. Some clones in this sample may be carry-over from other donors' samples.

This clone was counted a few times. The rearrangement joins TRBV4-2 to TRBJ1-5, with no clear D. This CDR3 spans 15 amino acids. Germline V lookup: CDR1 LGHNA, CDR2 YNFKEQ. The V end lost 0 bases, the J end lost 2 bases, and 8 bases lay between the germline ends. For the CDR3, the DNA is TGTGCCAGCAGCCAAGATCTGTGGGGCAATCAGCCCCAGCATTTT. Residues: CASSQDLWGNQPQHF.

V and J are TRBV5-1 and TRBJ2-7, with D possibly TRBD1 on 6 matching bases. Per the germline V gene, CDR1 is SGHRS and CDR2 is YFSETQ. Trimming removed 6 bases at V and 2 bases at J, with 24 bases between. The CDR3 is made up of 17 amino acids. The CDR3: CASNTGTSTRGAYEQYF. CDR3 coding DNA: TGCGCCAGCAACACCGGGACATCAACCCGGGGAGCCTACGAGCAGTACTTC.

The V and J genes are TRBV5-1 and TRBJ2-3; TRBD1 matches at 7 bases. The V gene end was trimmed by 4 bases and the J gene end by 1 base; junction bases not matched to a gene: 3. CDR1 is SGHRS, CDR2 YFSETQ, per germline. The CDR3 spans 14 residues. Written as DNA, the CDR3 is TGCGCCAGCAGCCATACAGGGGGCACAGATACGCAGTATTTT. This gives the protein CASSHTGGTDTQYF.

The chain carries TRBV5-6 and TRBJ1-1; D remains ambiguous. The CDR3 loop spans 12 amino acids. Between the trimmed V and J ends, which lost 2 bases and 1 base, there was a span of 3 bases. Germline assignment: CDR1 SGHDT and CDR2 YYEEEE. The CDR3 DNA is TGTGCCAGCAGCTTCGGGAACACTGAAGCTTTCTTT. It codes for CASSFGNTEAFF.

This clone appeared once. The chain recombines TRBV5-8 with TRBJ2-7; D is undetermined. The CDR3 has 15 residues. V was pared by 0 bases and J by 6 bases, with 16 bases between. Germline-derived CDR1 and CDR2 are SGHTS and YDEGEE. DNA of the CDR3: TGTGCCAGCAGCTTGGCCCAGGAATTAGGTGCCGAGCAGTACTTC. Its translation is CASSLAQELGAEQYF.

This clone was seen a handful of times. The chain couples TRBV4-2 to TRBJ1-1, with 12 bases that match TRBD1. Germline V gene data show CDR1 as LGHNA and CDR2 as YNFKEQ. This CDR3 comprises 16 residues. V shed 4 bases and J 7 bases; nucleotides not matched to a gene: 10. CDR3 loop: CASSPQGQGARVEAFF. The CDR3 DNA sequence: TGTGCCAGCAGCCCACAGGGACAGGGGGCTCGCGTTGAAGCTTTCTTT.

CDR3 nucleotide sequence: TGCGCCAGCAGCCAAGTCGGTCTCCTGGCCGGCTACACCTTC. The encoded protein is CASSQVGLLAGYTF. The rearrangement joins TRBV4-3 to TRBJ1-2; D gene unclear. The CDR3 runs to 14 residues. The germline gives CDR1 LGHNA, CDR2 YSLEER. V shed 1 base and J shed 8 bases, with 14 bases lying between them.

The chain is built from TRBV5-4 and TRBJ2-5, with 7 bases aligning to TRBD2. This CDR3 is 17 amino acids long. The V and J ends lost 4 bases and 5 bases, in that order; junction bases with no gene match: 17. Germline CDR1 reads SGHNT; CDR2 reads YYREEE (reference sequence). CDR3 in amino acids: CASSRLTSSLRRETQYF. CDR3 DNA: TGTGCCAGCAGCCGCCTGACTAGCTCATTAAGGAGGGAGACCCAGTACTTC.

This clone was seen only a few times. This rearrangement joins TRBV7-9 to TRBJ1-5; D not resolved. Germline V lookup: CDR1 SEHNR, CDR2 FQNEAQ (reference sequence). The CDR3 sequence is 12 residues long. Trimming removed 2 bases at V and 6 bases at J, with 5 bases between. CDR3 DNA: TGTGCCAGCAGCTTACCCTCTCAGCCCCAGCATTTT. It is translated as CASSLPSQPQHF. Full variable domain (outside the CDR3, taken from reference TRBV7-9 and TRBJ1-5): DTGVSQNPRHKITKRGQNVTFRCDPISEHNRLYWYRQTLGQGPEFLTYFQNEAQLEKSRLLSDRFSAERPKGSFSTLEIQRTEQGDSAMYLCASSLPSQPQHFGDGTRLSIL.

The sample holds a few counts of this clone. This chain uses TRBV11-2 with TRBJ2-2; D is ambiguous. V lost 7 bases and J 0 bases, leaving 9 bases between the germline ends. CDR1 and CDR2 (germline): SGHAT, FQNNGV. The CDR3 consists of 14 residues. The CDR3 region is CASTTRTNTGELFF. CDR3 DNA: TGTGCCAGCACCACCCGGACGAACACCGGGGAGCTGTTTTTT.

This clone came up once. The chain recombines TRBV7-9 with TRBJ1-1; weak D call: TRBD1 (5 bases). The CDR3 has 15 residues. Trimming took off 6 bases at V and 1 base at J, with 15 bases between the two ends. Looked up from germline, CDR1 is SEHNR and CDR2 is FQNEAQ (reference sequence). CDR3 DNA: TGTGCCAGCAGGCACAGGCGAGGACCGAACACTGAAGCTTTCTTT. Translation: CASRHRRGPNTEAFF.

This sequence joins TRBV6-5 and TRBJ1-2; D possibly corresponds to TRBD1 (6 bases). CDR1 and CDR2 (germline): MNHEY, SVGAGI. Trimming took 2 bases from V and 8 from J, leaving 12 bases between them. This CDR3 has 13 residues. This CDR3 reads CASSYPQGRGYTF. The CDR3, as DNA: TGTGCCAGCAGTTACCCACAGGGAAGGGGCTACACCTTC.

J is TRBJ1-3 and V is TRBV27; no clear D. V lost 0 bases to trimming and J lost 8 bases, with 11 bases between them. The CDR3 covers 14 residues. Per germline, CDR1 MNHEY and CDR2 SMNVEV (reference sequence). The CDR3 loop reads CASSLSWVADTIYF. The CDR3 DNA sequence: TGTGCCAGCAGTTTATCTTGGGTAGCCGACACCATATATTTT.

The V gene is TRBV2, the J gene TRBJ1-1, with 8 nucleotides matching TRBD1. V trimming: 8 bases; J trimming: 6 bases; junction bases outside the gene matches: 23. Germline CDR1 is SNHLY and CDR2 is FYNNEI. The CDR3 runs 18 residues. DNA of the CDR3: TGTGCCAGCGTTCAGTCAGGGGGCTCCCCGGAAGGCTGGGCTGAAGCTTTCTTT. As protein: CASVQSGGSPEGWAEAFF.